The TCR beta chain described here comes from a study of CD4 T cells in relation to SARS-CoV-2 and coronaviruses. Study information: TCR beta CDR3s were sequenced after approximately ten-day antigen culture of PBMCs. No peptide or an HIV-1 Nef peptide pool served as negative control.

The CDR3 sequence is 13 residues long. Trimming stripped 2 bases from V and 11 bases from J, with 13 bases between. In germline, CDR1 is GTSNPN, CDR2 SVGIG (reference sequence). About this clone itself: Antigen: not known.

Repertoires were generated with immunoSEQ multiplex PCR, while TCRdb's copy carries only in-frame clones and drops some. Altogether tens of thousands of clones are present, around 78% being singletons, with the ten largest covering 20% to 25%. The unexposed donors gave CD4+ T cells in 2011-2018, prior to COVID-19. After less than 11 days of culture, CD4+ T cells were isolated. The receptor was derived from a human donor in good health. The chain uses TRBV30 and TRBJ1-6; D gene uncertain. Sequenced sample: CD4+ T cells from PBMCs, cultured in vitro. The CDR3 nucleotides are TGTGCCTGGAGTAGAGAGGGAGTGACACCCCTCCACTTT. Translating gives CAWSREGVTPLHF.